This T cell receptor (beta chain) was obtained from a study of regulatory T cells in long-lasting Graves disease. Points from the study as a whole: The study found TRBV28, TRBJ1-2 and TRBJ2-5 favored in persistent disease.

V gave up 7 bases and J gave up 8 bases; unmatched junction bases: 10. CDR1 and CDR2 from the germline V gene are SEHNR and FQNEAQ (reference sequence). This CDR3 contains 14 residues. HTBI primers from iRepertoire and Arm-PCR of CDR3 regions yielded the TCR beta libraries. TCRdb used MiXCR to reprocess the multiplex PCR reads, holding one entry per CDR3 protein. The profile shows about 340,000 distinct CDR3 sequences, roughly a fifth of them singletons. This clonotype was picked up one time. Its cognate antigen is unknown. This sample's time point: persistent/refractory GD, antithyroid drugs over 5 years with positive TRAb. TCR sequences were obtained from RNA taken from PBMCs.

The sample consisted of peripheral blood mononuclear cells (PBMCs), taken when the disease was refractory, from a patient treated with antithyroid drugs. This sequence was found in a female donor with Graves disease. The chain has TRBV7-9 and TRBJ1-4; 7 bases align to TRBD1. The CDR3 protein is CASKKAGGAEKLFF. The CDR3 DNA is TGTGCCAGCAAAAAAGCAGGGGGGGCGGAAAAACTGTTTTTT.